One sample yielded the 28 T cell receptor beta chains listed below, sequenced in a study of T-cell memory formation after mild COVID-19. TCRdb reprocessed the 5' RACE reads via MiXCR and lists one record per CDR3 protein. The sample lists 350,000 to 450,000 distinct CDR3 sequences; under 15% were seen once. The sample taken for sequencing was PBMCs or a T cell subset sorted from them (not recorded which). The source of these receptors is a young man who had mild COVID-19 (a few samples of this study predate the infection). Cell type and time point are not known.

The chain employs TRBV5-1 and TRBJ1-1; no clear D. Trimming removed 0 bases from V and 5 bases from J, with 8 bases in between. The germline V gene encodes CDR1 SGHRS and CDR2 YFSETQ. The CDR3 covers 13 residues. The CDR3 loop is CASSLGASTEAFF. Here the CDR3 DNA reads TGCGCCAGCAGCTTGGGGGCCTCTACTGAAGCTTTCTTT. Looking up the rest from reference TRBV5-1 and TRBJ1-1 gives the full variable domain: KAGVTQTPRYLIKTRGQQVTLSCSPISGHRSVSWYQQTPGQGLQFLFEYFSETQRNKGNFPGRFSGRQFSNSRSEMNVSTLELGDSALYLCASSLGASTEAFFGQGTRLTVV.

This sequence joins TRBV7-9 and TRBJ2-3, with TRBD2 matching 7 bases. The ends lost 5 bases at V and 0 bases at J; junction bases unmatched: 8. Germline loops: CDR1 SEHNR, CDR2 FQNEAQ (reference sequence). CDR3 size: 16 residues. The CDR3 sequence is CASSPSGRGSTDTQYF. In DNA form, the CDR3 reads TGTGCCAGCAGCCCGTCTGGGCGGGGGAGCACAGATACGCAGTATTTT.

This rearrangement joins TRBV7-6 to TRBJ1-1; possible D gene TRBD1, 5 bases. The CDR3 covers 15 residues. Trimming took 1 base from V and 6 from J, leaving 15 bases between them. The V gene's germline CDR1 is SGHVS and CDR2 FNYEAQ. CDR3 region: CASSLDRPGRAEAFF. DNA of the CDR3: TGTGCCAGCAGCTTAGATCGGCCGGGGCGCGCTGAAGCTTTCTTT. Supplemented by reference TRBV7-6 and TRBJ1-1, the full variable domain reads GAGVSQSPRYKVTKRGQDVALRCDPISGHVSLYWYRQALGQGPEFLTYFNYEAQQDKSGLPNDRFSAERPEGSISTLTIQRTEQRDSAMYRCASSLDRPGRAEAFFGQGTRLTVV.

This chain links TRBV12-3 or TRBV12-4 with TRBJ2-7; 10 bases are shared with TRBD1. CDR3 length: 15 residues. The V and J ends lost 3 bases and 3 bases, in that order; junction bases with no gene match: 5. The CDR3 reads CASSFDRGPIYEQYF. In DNA form, the CDR3 reads TGTGCCAGCAGTTTCGACAGGGGGCCGATCTACGAGCAGTACTTC.

The table lists this clonotype with a few counts. The chain employs TRBV9 and TRBJ1-3; D remains unclear. Germline V gene data show CDR1 as SGDLS and CDR2 as YYNGEE. Trimming took off 3 bases at V and 0 bases at J, with 7 bases between the two ends. This CDR3 spans 14 amino acids. The chain's CDR3 is CASSAYSSGNTIYF. In nucleotides, the CDR3 is TGTGCCAGCAGCGCCTACAGCTCTGGAAACACCATATATTTT.

The sample holds a few counts of this clonotype. The chain has TRBV19 and TRBJ1-1; D uncertain. Trimming took off 5 bases at V and 0 bases at J, with 10 bases between the two ends. This CDR3 spans 14 amino acids. CDR1 is LNHDA and CDR2 is SQIVND in the germline V gene (reference sequence). In DNA form, the CDR3 reads TGTGCCAGTAGTCATACGGGATTGAACACTGAAGCTTTCTTT. Its translation is CASSHTGLNTEAFF.

This clonotype has at least ten counts. The chain carries TRBV3-1 and TRBJ1-1; D remains unclear. Between the trimmed V and J ends, which lost 4 bases and 2 bases, there was a span of 14 bases. The CDR3 has 15 amino acids. Germline-derived CDR1 and CDR2 are LGHDT and YNNKEL (reference sequence). Here the CDR3 DNA reads TGTGCCAGCAGCCCTGGATTTGGATTTAACACTGAAGCTTTCTTT. This gives the protein CASSPGFGFNTEAFF.

This clonotype has at least ten counts. The V call is TRBV29-1, the J call TRBJ2-1; D is possibly TRBD1 (5 bases). Germline CDR1 SQVTM, CDR2 ANQGSEA. The CDR3 is made up of 13 amino acids. With 4 bases removed from V and 3 bases from J, the gap between germline ends came to 10 bases. This chain's CDR3 is CSVAQGFYNEQFF. The CDR3 DNA reads as TGCAGCGTTGCTCAGGGATTCTACAATGAGCAGTTCTTC.

The rearrangement uses TRBV15 and TRBJ2-3; 8 bases match TRBD1. Germline CDR1 LNHNV, CDR2 YYDKDF (reference sequence). The CDR3 has 16 residues. The V and J ends lost 3 bases and 3 bases, in that order; junction bases with no gene match: 8. The CDR3 nucleotides are TGTGCCACCAGCAGCCGAGGACAGGGACGGACAGATACGCAGTATTTT. This translates into CATSSRGQGRTDTQYF.

This chain links TRBV7-2 with TRBJ2-7; D is unresolved. This CDR3 is built from 15 residues. Germline-derived CDR1 and CDR2 are SGHTA and FQGNSA. The V end was cut by 1 base, the J end by 2 bases, with 12 bases between. Here the CDR3 reads CASSLGWEEPYEQYV. The CDR3 coding sequence is TGTGCCAGCAGCTTAGGCTGGGAAGAGCCCTACGAGCAGTACGTC.

The V and J genes are TRBV4-1 and TRBJ2-3, with TRBD2 matching over 10 bases. The CDR3 is made up of 17 amino acids. The V and J ends lost 5 bases and 2 bases, in that order; junction bases with no gene match: 10. Germline CDR1 is MGHRA and CDR2 is YSYEKL. The CDR3 sequence is CASSGDVAGGNTDTQYF. CDR3 DNA: TGCGCCAGCAGCGGGGACGTAGCGGGGGGAAACACAGATACGCAGTATTTT.

This clonotype was found a few times. The V call is TRBV3-1, the J call TRBJ2-3; tentatively, D is TRBD1 (5 bases). Trimming cost V 8 bases and J 6 bases, with 9 bases left between them. The CDR3 has 11 residues. Germline V gene sequence: CDR1 LGHDT, CDR2 YNNKEL (reference sequence). DNA for the CDR3: TGTGCCAGCCAGGGTGGGGATACGCAGTATTTT. Residues: CASQGGDTQYF.

Points on this clonotype: At one end the junction does not follow the germline gene, possibly because of a read error. The rearrangement joins TRBV12-3 or TRBV12-4 to TRBJ2-2; a possible D gene is TRBD2 (6 bases). The length of the CDR3 is 15 residues. The CDR3 nucleotides are TGTGCCAGCAGATTAGCGGAGCGGAACACCGGGGAGCTGTTTTTT. As protein: CASRLAERNTGELFF.

This clonotype appeared a few times. V gene TRBV4-1 combines with J gene TRBJ1-3; D is undetermined. Trimming shortened V by 1 base and J by 0 bases, and 13 bases separated the two germline ends. Germline CDR1 MGHRA, CDR2 YSYEKL. This CDR3 has 17 residues. CDR3: CASSQGTPSSSGNTIYF. The CDR3, as DNA: TGCGCCAGCAGCCAAGGGACTCCCTCGAGCTCTGGAAACACCATATATTTT.

The chain couples TRBV6-2 or TRBV6-3 to TRBJ2-7; D is perhaps TRBD1 (5 bases). Per the germline V gene, CDR1 is MNHEY and CDR2 is SVGEGT. The CDR3 spans 14 residues. Trimming stripped 4 bases from V and 3 bases from J, with 13 bases between. In DNA form, the CDR3 reads TGTGCCAGCAGTTTGCGCAGGGTCCTCTACGAGCAGTACTTC. Translation gives CASSLRRVLYEQYF.

The rearrangement joins TRBV11-3 to TRBJ1-1; the match to TRBD1 covers 7 bases. The CDR3 is 13 amino acids. Losses at the gene ends were 5 bases for V and 7 bases for J; bases not matched to a gene: 7. Looked up from germline, CDR1 is SGHNT and CDR2 is YENEEA. The CDR3 spells CASSDDRDDEAFF. The CDR3 DNA reads TGTGCCAGCAGCGACGACAGGGACGATGAAGCTTTCTTT. Filled out from reference TRBV11-3 and TRBJ1-1, the complete variable domain reads EAGVVQSPRYKIIEKKQPVAFWCNPISGHNTLYWYLQNLGQGPELLIRYENEEAVDDSQLPKDRFSAERLKGVDSTLKIQPAELGDSAVYLCASSDDRDDEAFFGQGTRLTVV.

The chain has TRBV5-4 and TRBJ2-3; no definite D call. Trimming removed 0 bases from V and 6 bases from J, with 11 bases in between. Germline V gene lookup returns CDR1 SGHNT and CDR2 YYREEE (reference sequence). This CDR3 has 14 amino acids. CDR3 bases: TGTGCCAGCAGCTTGGAGGCAGCGAGCGATACGCAGTATTTT. It codes for CASSLEAASDTQYF.

This clonotype was seen only a few times. CDR3: CASSPTAWTSGGDITDTQYF. Here the CDR3 DNA reads TGTGCCAGCAGTCCTACCGCCTGGACTAGCGGGGGTGACATCACAGATACGCAGTATTTT. The V call is TRBV28, the J call TRBJ2-3, with TRBD2 matching over 13 bases. In germline, CDR1 is MDHEN, CDR2 SYDVKM. The CDR3 length is 20 residues. V was clipped by 5 bases and J by 2 bases; unmatched bases: 16.

This clonotype was seen ten or more times. The V call is TRBV11-3, the J call TRBJ2-1, with TRBD2 identical over 9 bases. V lost 5 bases to trimming and J lost 0 bases; unmatched junction nucleotides: 5. Germline CDR1 reads SGHNT; CDR2 reads YENEEA. This CDR3 region has 16 residues. The CDR3 bases are TGTGCCAGCAGCCGAGCGGGGGGCCACTCCTACAATGAGCAGTTCTTC. Its protein product is CASSRAGGHSYNEQFF.

CDR3 sequence (DNA): TGTGCCAGCAGTTTTCTAGCGGGGCAGGGCGGGGAGCAGTTCTTC. This encodes CASSFLAGQGGEQFF. The gene calls are TRBV12-3 or TRBV12-4 and TRBJ2-1; 9 nucleotides line up with TRBD2. V shed 3 bases, J shed 10 bases, and the junction held 10 bases outside the gene matches. The CDR3 runs 15 residues.

This clonotype was seen a handful of times. The V and J genes are TRBV12-3 or TRBV12-4 and TRBJ1-2; D is perhaps TRBD1 (5 bases). The V end lost 5 bases, the J end lost 8 bases, and 15 bases lay between the germline ends. The CDR3 runs to 13 residues. CDR3 residues: CASSPGPSGGYTF. The CDR3 DNA reads TGTGCCAGCAGTCCGGGGCCCTCGGGCGGCTACACCTTC.

This clonotype turned up a few times. This sequence joins TRBV29-1 and TRBJ1-1; D is undetermined. This CDR3 is 13 amino acids long. Germline values: CDR1 SQVTM, CDR2 ANQGSEA. Between the trimmed V and J ends, which lost 2 bases and 1 base, there was a span of 8 bases. The CDR3 region is CSVESSENTEAFF. The CDR3 bases are TGCAGCGTTGAAAGTTCAGAGAACACTGAAGCTTTCTTT.

A few counts support this clonotype. The CDR3 sequence is CASGRGSGYYGYTF. The DNA for the CDR3 is TGTGCCAGCGGAAGGGGCAGTGGATACTATGGCTACACCTTC. The chain combines TRBV7-6 with TRBJ1-2; perhaps TRBD1 as D (5 bases). This CDR3 is 14 amino acids long. Deletions cut 8 bases from V and 3 bases from J, with 16 bases between. CDR1 is SGHVS and CDR2 is FNYEAQ in the germline V gene.

This clonotype occurred many times. The rearrangement uses TRBV10-2 and TRBJ1-1; D is unresolved. Per the germline V gene, CDR1 is WSHSY and CDR2 is SAAADI. CDR3 length equals 14 residues. V lost 5 bases and J 1 base, leaving 11 bases between the germline ends. Here the CDR3 reads CASSSTTQNTEAFF. DNA for the CDR3: TGCGCCAGCAGTTCCACGACCCAGAACACTGAAGCTTTCTTT.

This clonotype has just a few counts. This rearrangement joins TRBV5-6 to TRBJ2-5; D is undetermined. Trimming took 2 bases from V and 0 from J, leaving 2 bases between them. The germline V gene encodes CDR1 SGHDT and CDR2 YYEEEE. The CDR3 loop spans 12 amino acids. The CDR3 sequence: CASSFYQETQYF. The CDR3 region has the DNA TGTGCCAGCAGCTTCTACCAAGAGACCCAGTACTTC.

This clonotype was detected only a few times. Here the CDR3 DNA reads TGCGCCAGCAGCCACGAAGCCCTTATAACCTCTAGCTCCTATAATTCACCCCTCCACTTT. Its protein is CASSHEALITSSSYNSPLHF. The chain uses TRBV4-3 and TRBJ1-6; no definite D call. Germline V gives CDR1 LGHNA, CDR2 YSLEER. V dropped 3 bases and J dropped 0 bases, with 21 bases sitting between them. This CDR3 spans 20 amino acids.

The chain combines TRBV6-2 or TRBV6-3 with TRBJ1-6; D not certain. Between the trimmed V and J ends, which lost 6 bases and 0 bases, there was a span of 6 bases. The CDR3 runs 14 residues. The germline CDR1 and CDR2 sequences are MNHEY and SVGEGT. This chain's CDR3 is CASRPFSYNSPLHF. The CDR3 bases are TGTGCCAGCAGGCCCTTCTCCTATAATTCACCCCTCCACTTT.

The J gene is TRBJ1-1, the V gene TRBV6-1, with 9 nucleotides matching TRBD1. The CDR3 has 14 amino acids. Germline CDR1 reads MNHNS; CDR2 reads SASEGT. V dropped 4 bases and J dropped 0; count of bases not matched to a gene: 0. CDR3 region: CASSGDRVNTEAFF. The CDR3 coding sequence is TGTGCCAGCAGTGGGGACAGGGTGAACACTGAAGCTTTCTTT.